This entry lists 11 T cell receptor beta chains sequenced from one sample in a study of regulatory T cells in long-lasting Graves disease (dated by TCRdb to the early 2020s). Sample time point, as interpreted from the label and publication: persistent/refractory GD, antithyroid drugs over 5 years with positive TRAb. RNA was extracted from PBMCs in TRIzol for both TCR sequencing and RNA sequencing. Libraries came from multiplex PCR. TCRdb names Illumina HiSeq 4000 as the instrument used. CDR3 regions were amplified by Arm-PCR with iRepertoire HTBI primers to construct TCR beta libraries. TCRdb handled the public reads itself, with Q25 trimming in fastp and clone calling in MiXCR, and kept productive beta chains. All rows with the same CDR3 protein become a single entry with the most common DNA and genes. The sample table shows more than 650,000 distinct CDR3 sequences, and approximately 29% are seen once. In total, the top ten clones hold 42% of the sample.

The sequenced sample was peripheral blood mononuclear cells (PBMCs), obtained when the disease was refractory, from a patient treated with antithyroid drugs. These receptors all stem from a female donor with Graves disease.

V gene TRBV19 combines with J gene TRBJ1-5; D gene uncertain. Trimming took 5 bases from V and 4 from J, leaving 9 bases between them. Per the germline V gene, CDR1 is LNHDA and CDR2 is SQIVND (reference sequence). The CDR3 has 13 residues. The chain's CDR3 is CASSFQINQPQHF. CDR3 DNA: TGTGCCAGTAGTTTTCAGATAAATCAGCCCCAGCATTTT.

This chain connects TRBV7-2 to TRBJ1-1; 8 bases agree with TRBD1. The CDR3 length is 12 residues. Trimming at V came to 6 bases and at J to 9 bases, leaving 6 bases not matched to a gene. Looked up from germline, CDR1 is SGHTA and CDR2 is FQGNSA. The CDR3 coding sequence is TGTGCCAGCAGGTGGACAGGGAGACAAGCTTTCTTT. Its protein is CASRWTGRQAFF.

As for this clonotype: A clone one base away is much larger, so this may be a read error. The chain employs TRBV6-1 and TRBJ1-5; 7 bases map to TRBD1. The germline gives CDR1 MNHNS, CDR2 SASEGT. The CDR3 spans 14 residues. V lost 3 bases and J lost 5; bases outside the gene matches: 4. CDR3 in amino acids: CASSDPGQHQPQHF. CDR3 DNA: TGTGCCAGCAGTGATCCGGGACAGCATCAGCCCCAGCATTTT.

In this sample, this clonotype turned up a few times. The CDR3 loop is CASSLDRFITADNSPLHF. Written as DNA, the CDR3 is TGTGCCAGCAGCTTAGATCGTTTCATTACTGCGGATAATTCACCCCTCCACTTT. The chain joins TRBV7-9 to TRBJ1-6; no clear D. V lost 1 base and J 5 bases, leaving 18 bases between the germline ends. CDR3 length: 18 residues. CDR1 and CDR2 from the germline V gene are SEHNR and FQNEAQ (reference sequence).

For the CDR3, the DNA is TGCAGCGTTGAAGAAGGTAGCGGGAGCTACGAGCAGTACTTC. Protein product: CSVEEGSGSYEQYF. The chain joins TRBV29-1 to TRBJ2-7; TRBD2 agrees at 9 bases. In germline, CDR1 is SQVTM, CDR2 ANQGSEA. J lost 3 bases, V lost 0 bases, and 3 bases had no gene match. The CDR3 contains 14 residues.

The rearrangement joins TRBV6-1 to TRBJ2-7; 8 nucleotides match TRBD2. The CDR3 totals 14 residues. Trimming cost V 8 bases and J 6 bases; bases outside gene matches: 12. Germline assignment: CDR1 MNHNS and CDR2 SASEGT. The CDR3 DNA sequence: TGTGCCAGCCGGAGCGGGAGAAGAGGGAGCGAGCAGTACTTC. It yields the protein CASRSGRRGSEQYF.

The rearrangement links TRBV27 to TRBJ2-7, with no clear D. Germline V lookup: CDR1 MNHEY, CDR2 SMNVEV (reference sequence). The CDR3 totals 13 residues. Trimming stripped 6 bases from V and 3 bases from J, with 12 bases between. The CDR3 nucleotides are TGTGCCAGCAGCCCAGACTTTGGCTACGAGCAGTACTTC. Translation: CASSPDFGYEQYF.

The rearrangement joins TRBV12-3 or TRBV12-4 to TRBJ1-4; a weak D match, TRBD1 (5 bases). CDR3 length: 15 residues. Trimming took off 3 bases at V and 5 bases at J, with 13 bases between the two ends. Here the CDR3 reads CASSLDNPGNEKLFF. The CDR3 DNA reads as TGTGCCAGCAGTTTGGACAATCCTGGAAATGAAAAACTGTTTTTT.

The CDR3 DNA sequence: TGTGCCAGCAGCCCGCCGAGGAGCGGAGGGAATGGCTACACCTTC. It encodes CASSPPRSGGNGYTF. The chain carries TRBV12-3 or TRBV12-4 and TRBJ1-2; unclear D gene. The CDR3 totals 15 residues. Between the trimmed V and J ends, which lost 6 bases and 6 bases, there was a span of 20 bases.

This chain joins TRBV13 and TRBJ1-1, with D uncertain. The CDR3 contains 14 residues. Trimming cost V 5 bases and J 0 bases, with 10 bases left between them. CDR1 and CDR2 from the germline V gene are PRHDT and FYEKMQ (reference sequence). CDR3 amino acids: CASSIRSVNTEAFF. CDR3 coding DNA: TGTGCCAGCAGCATAAGGAGTGTGAACACTGAAGCTTTCTTT.

This clonotype was recorded only once. A clone one base away is much larger, so this may be a read error. The final CDR3 position lacks the conserved phenylalanine or tryptophan, pointing to a likely read error. The chain couples TRBV28 to TRBJ1-2; no reliable D call. From germline, CDR1 is MDHEN and CDR2 SYDVKM. The CDR3 contains 13 residues. V lost 2 bases and J 5 bases, leaving 9 bases between the germline ends. For the CDR3, the DNA is TGTGCCAGCAGTTTAAGGCTGGGGTATGGCTACACCCTC. Amino acids: CASSLRLGYGYTL.